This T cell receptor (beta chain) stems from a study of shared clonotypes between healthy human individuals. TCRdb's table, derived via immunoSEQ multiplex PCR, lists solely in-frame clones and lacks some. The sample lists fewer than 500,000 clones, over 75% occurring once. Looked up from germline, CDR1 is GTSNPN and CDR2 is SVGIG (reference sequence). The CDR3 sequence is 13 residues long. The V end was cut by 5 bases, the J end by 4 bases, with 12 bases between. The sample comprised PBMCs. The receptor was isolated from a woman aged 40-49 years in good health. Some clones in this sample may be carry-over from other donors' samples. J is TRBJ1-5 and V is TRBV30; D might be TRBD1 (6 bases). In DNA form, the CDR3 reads TGTGCCTGGGCGACAGGTTGGAATCAGCCCCAGCATTTT. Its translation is CAWATGWNQPQHF.